Here is one T cell receptor (beta chain) with its context. This receptor's antigen is unknown. No quality values exist for individual bases; no much larger clone is one base distant. Stable Graves' hyperthyroidism was defined as no progression to ophthalmopathy during 18 months of follow-up. The hyperthyroidism patients were between 18 and 65 years old and newly diagnosed, with a disease duration of less than 2 months. Any patient with an uncontrolled infection, another autoimmune disease, pregnancy or lactation was excluded. Diagnoses were established on the basis of clinical symptoms, serum thyroxine and TRAb, thyroid ultrasound, and orbital computed tomography. Ficoll-Paque density gradient centrifugation was used to isolate PBMCs from approximately 10 ml of fresh peripheral blood. Trizol reagent was used to extract total RNA, and RNA quality was then checked on an Agilent 2100 Bioanalyzer. These data originate in a study of T cells in Graves' hyperthyroidism and ophthalmopathy (dated by TCRdb to about 2019). Broadly, across the study: Peripheral blood was sampled at the time of initial diagnosis, prior to any treatment. After sampling, hyperthyroidism patients received methimazole starting at 30 mg daily, and ophthalmopathy patients received high-dose intravenous methylprednisolone. Prospective prediction of ophthalmopathy was tested in an independent validation cohort consisting of roughly 19 hyperthyroidism patients and 15 to 17 patients who later progressed to ophthalmopathy. The 100 or so discovery patients were randomly split 7:3 into training and test sets. In roughly six Graves' hyperthyroidism patients, the study also compared T-cell repertoires from thyroid tissue with T-cell repertoires from blood. To identify distinguishing TCR V-J signatures, a discovery cohort of some 100 patients was used, comprising roughly 45 with Graves' ophthalmopathy and under 60 with stable Graves' hyperthyroidism. The paper describes TCR Vbeta CDR3 sequencing of more than 120 peripheral blood samples, made up of 43 ophthalmopathy patients, roughly 72 hyperthyroidism patients and roughly 17 progressor patients. Results and caveats for the whole study, not just this receptor: Blood samples also contained most of the expanded thyroid clonotypes (frequency above 0.001), which suggests that blood repertoires may reflect thyroid immune responses. No statistical method was used to fix the sample size in advance, and group allocation was not hidden from the investigators. In cross-validation, a model built on a 13 V-J signature told ophthalmopathy apart from stable hyperthyroidism with 85% to 90% sensitivity and 81% to 82% specificity, and in testing the same model reached 80%/75%. In validation, progression to ophthalmopathy was predicted by the model with roughly 69% sensitivity and roughly 76% specificity, a median of about 6.4 months before onset.

The TCR beta CDR3 regions were amplified from the RNA transcripts. A first-round RT-PCR of the TCR CDR3 used the HTBI primer set with the Qiagen OneStep RT-PCR kit. The libraries were constructed in a second round of multiplex PCR and then size-selected and purified. The libraries were sequenced on an Illumina HiSeq2000 using paired-end 100 bp reads. Regarding the original processing steps: Raw data were processed with SOAPnuke, discarding reads with adapters, uncalled bases, mean Phred below 15, or no exact constant-primer or identifier match. COPE v1.2.5 was used to merge high-quality paired reads, and clonotypes were defined as unique nucleotide sequences. Clonotypes were aligned to IMGT TRBV, TRBD and TRBJ reference segments using MiTCR v1.1. The analysis included only V-J combinations with a frequency above 0.0001, which together covered roughly 99% of the repertoires. The TCS score was defined as the ratio of F50 (clonal expansion) to E x V (chaos), calculated using BLOSUM62-based TCRdist between CDR3 peptides within each V-J. Welch's t-statistics and random forest reduced 514 V-J features to 13, which were used in a naive Bayes classifier (R e1071). TCRdb trimmed public reads at Q25 via fastp, called clones via MiXCR and kept in-frame beta chains. For every CDR3 protein sequence, its rows merge into one entry that carries the most common genes and DNA. The authors' filters were not applied to this entry. Recorded for this sample are more than 500,000 distinct CDR3 sequences; around 15% of them occurred a single time. The top ten clonotypes cover approximately 15% of the sample.

CDR3 length: 15 amino acids, cysteine to phenylalanine. Only the CDR3 DNA stays, 45 bases, in frame from base 1. CDR1 and CDR2 are drawn from the germline V gene: LGHNA, YNFKEQ. Relative to germline, V is missing 0 bases and J is missing 6 bases, with 6 bases of the junction outside any gene match. Material: blood. The receptor chain draws on TRBV4-2 and TRBJ1-2, with 8 middle bases fitting TRBD1. The clonotype was recovered from a woman between 40 and 50 years old with Graves' hyperthyroidism. This receptor carries the CDR3 CASSQDRTGGDGYTF. Read as DNA, the sequence is TGTGCCAGCAGCCAAGATCGAACAGGGGGAGATGGCTACACCTTC.